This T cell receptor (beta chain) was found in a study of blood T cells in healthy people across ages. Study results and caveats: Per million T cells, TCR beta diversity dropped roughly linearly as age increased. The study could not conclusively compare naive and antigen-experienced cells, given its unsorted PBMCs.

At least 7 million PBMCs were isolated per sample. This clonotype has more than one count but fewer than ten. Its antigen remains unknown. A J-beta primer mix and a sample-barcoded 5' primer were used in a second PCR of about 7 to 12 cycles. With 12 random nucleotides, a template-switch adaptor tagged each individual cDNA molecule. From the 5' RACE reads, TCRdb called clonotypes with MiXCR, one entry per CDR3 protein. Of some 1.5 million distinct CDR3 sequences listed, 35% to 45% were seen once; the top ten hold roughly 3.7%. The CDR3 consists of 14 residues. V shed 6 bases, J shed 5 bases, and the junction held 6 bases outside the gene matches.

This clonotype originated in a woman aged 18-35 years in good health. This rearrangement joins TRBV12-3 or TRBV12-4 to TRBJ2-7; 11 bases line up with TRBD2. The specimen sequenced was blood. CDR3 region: CASSRTSGFNEQYF. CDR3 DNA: TGTGCCAGCAGCCGGACTAGCGGGTTCAACGAGCAGTACTTC.